Here is one T cell receptor beta chain with its context. Its antigen is still unknown. The sample is drawn from a study of T cell responses to AZD1222 COVID-19 vaccine. The repertoire was sequenced with immunoSEQ multiplex PCR; TCRdb's copy has only in-frame clones and lacks some. The sample carries about 88,000 clones, about 92% recorded once. Study-level points and caveats: No repertoire was sampled before or during the peak T cell response, only after it. Following two doses of AZD1222, Spike-specific TCR breadth and depth rose. Among vaccine-associated CD4 TCRs, coverage spanned spike, with dominance at 160-218 and 743-854. Most donors were white British and more were female, and clonal diversity was possibly underestimated.

This CDR3 is built from 16 residues. V dropped 2 bases and J dropped 4; count of bases not matched to a gene: 8. Germline V gene data show CDR1 as MGHRA and CDR2 as YSYEKL. This TCR was recovered from an adult in good health. The material sequenced was peripheral blood, taken on day 0 of AZD1222 vaccination. V gene TRBV4-1 combines with J gene TRBJ1-1, with 9 bases identical to TRBD1. Here the CDR3 reads CASSQKIPGQGTEAFF. The CDR3 DNA follows: TGCGCCAGCAGCCAAAAAATTCCGGGACAGGGCACTGAAGCTTTCTTT.